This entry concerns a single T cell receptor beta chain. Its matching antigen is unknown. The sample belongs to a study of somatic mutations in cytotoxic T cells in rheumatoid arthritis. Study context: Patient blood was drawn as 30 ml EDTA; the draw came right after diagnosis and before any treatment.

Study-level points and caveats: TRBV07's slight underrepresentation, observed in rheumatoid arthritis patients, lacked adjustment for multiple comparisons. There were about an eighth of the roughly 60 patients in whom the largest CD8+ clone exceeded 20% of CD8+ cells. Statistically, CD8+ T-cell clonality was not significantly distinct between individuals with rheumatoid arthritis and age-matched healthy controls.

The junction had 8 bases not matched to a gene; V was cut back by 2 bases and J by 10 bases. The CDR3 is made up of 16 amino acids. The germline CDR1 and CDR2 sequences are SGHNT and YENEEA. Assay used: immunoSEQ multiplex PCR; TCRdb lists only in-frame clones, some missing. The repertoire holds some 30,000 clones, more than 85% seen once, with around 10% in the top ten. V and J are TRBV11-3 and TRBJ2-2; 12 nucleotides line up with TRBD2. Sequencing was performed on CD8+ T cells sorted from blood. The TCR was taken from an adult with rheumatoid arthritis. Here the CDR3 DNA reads TGTGCCAGCAGCTTACGGACTAGCGGGGCTCCGACGGAGCTGTTTTTT. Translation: CASSLRTSGAPTELFF.